This T cell receptor (beta chain) was recovered during a study of OX40 agonist ivuxolimab in advanced cancers. Study-wide findings and caveats: Averaged across samples, CD8+ T cells carried more expanded clones than CD4+ did. Both blood CD4+ and CD8+ T cells showed clonal growth by week 6 at 0.1 to 3.0 mg/kg.

Clones were read by immunoSEQ multiplex PCR, and TCRdb kept only the in-frame ones, dropping some. The table has over 80,000 clones, less than 85% seen once. To note about this clone: Its antigen is undetermined.

The sequence came from an adult with an advanced solid tumor such as melanoma, head and neck, liver or kidney cancer. Sequences were derived from CD4+ or CD8+ T cells sorted from blood, sampled in a trial of the OX40 agonist ivuxolimab.

The CDR3 loop reads CASSSAGVSTDTQYF. CDR3 sequence (DNA): TGTGCCAGCAGCTCGGCGGGGGTAAGCACAGATACGCAGTATTTT. This chain uses TRBV11-2 with TRBJ2-3, with TRBD2 identical over 7 bases. Germline CDR1 is SGHAT and CDR2 is FQNNGV. The CDR3 totals 15 residues. V was pared by 4 bases and J by 0 bases, with 4 bases of the junction left unmatched. The whole variable domain, remainder taken from reference TRBV11-2 and TRBJ2-3, is EAGVAQSPRYKIIEKRQSVAFWCNPISGHATLYWYQQILGQGPKLLIQFQNNGVVDDSQLPKDRFSAERLKGVDSTLKIQPAKLEDSAVYLCASSSAGVSTDTQYFGPGTRLTVL.